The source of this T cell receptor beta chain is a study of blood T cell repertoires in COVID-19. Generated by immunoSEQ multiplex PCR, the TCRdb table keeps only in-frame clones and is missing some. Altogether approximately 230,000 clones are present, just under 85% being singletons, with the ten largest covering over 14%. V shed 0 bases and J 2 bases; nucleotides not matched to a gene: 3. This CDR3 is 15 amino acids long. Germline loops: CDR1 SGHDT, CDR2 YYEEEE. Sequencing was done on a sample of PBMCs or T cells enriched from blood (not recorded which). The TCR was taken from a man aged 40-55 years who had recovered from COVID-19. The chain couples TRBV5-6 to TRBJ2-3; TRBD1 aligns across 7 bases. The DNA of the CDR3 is TGTGCCAGCAGCTTGGACAGGGGAAACACAGATACGCAGTATTTT. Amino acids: CASSLDRGNTDTQYF.